This TCR beta chain was observed in a study of beta chain features in type 1 diabetes. Findings and caveats of the study: The study found fewer insertions and more deletions at VDJ junctions in type 1 diabetes patients. All four CD4+ subsets of Type 1 diabetes patients contained TCRB CDR3s that were moderately but significantly shorter. Within the patient group, naive, central memory and Treg TCRB repertoires appeared more similar to each other than within healthy donors. Amplification by PCR could prefer shorter templates, with the same effect in patients and controls.

CDR3 length: 13 amino acids. Looked up from germline, CDR1 is SQVTM and CDR2 is ANQGSEA. V was trimmed by 4 bases and J by 0 bases, leaving 7 bases between them. This clone was seen a few times. The antigen remains undetermined. Expressed TCRB transcripts were sequenced after all isolated RNA was converted to cDNA. Libraries were prepared by immunoSEQ multiplex PCR; TCRdb keeps only in-frame clonotypes and omits some of them. The sample lists 120,000 or so clones, 17% occurring once. Sorting of CD4+ naive, central memory, regulatory and stem cell-like memory cells was performed via CD45RO/CCR7/CD25/CD127/CD95/CD27.

This receptor was taken from a man aged 18 to 29 with type 1 diabetes. V and J are TRBV29-1 and TRBJ2-1, with a tentative D call TRBD2 (5 bases). Source material: central memory CD4+ T cells from blood. In DNA form, the CDR3 reads TGCAGCGTTGTGGGGAGCTCCTACAATGAGCAGTTCTTC. Translating it yields CSVVGSSYNEQFF.